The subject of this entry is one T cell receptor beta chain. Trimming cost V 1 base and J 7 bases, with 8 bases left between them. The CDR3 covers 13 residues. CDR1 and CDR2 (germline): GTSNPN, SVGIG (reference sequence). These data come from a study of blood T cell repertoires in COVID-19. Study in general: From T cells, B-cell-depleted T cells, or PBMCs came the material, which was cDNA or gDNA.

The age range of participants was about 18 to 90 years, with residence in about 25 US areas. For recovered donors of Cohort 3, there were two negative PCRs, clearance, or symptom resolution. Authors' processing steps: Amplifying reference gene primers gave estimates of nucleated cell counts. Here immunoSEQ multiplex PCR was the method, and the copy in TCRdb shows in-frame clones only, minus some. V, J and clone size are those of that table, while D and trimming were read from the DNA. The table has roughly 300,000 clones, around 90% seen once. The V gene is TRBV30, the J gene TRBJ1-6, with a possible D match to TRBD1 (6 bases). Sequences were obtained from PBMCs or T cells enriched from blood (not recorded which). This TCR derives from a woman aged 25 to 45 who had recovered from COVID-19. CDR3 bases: TGTGCCTGGAGTGGCACAGGGAATTCACCCCTCCACTTT. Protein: CAWSGTGNSPLHF.